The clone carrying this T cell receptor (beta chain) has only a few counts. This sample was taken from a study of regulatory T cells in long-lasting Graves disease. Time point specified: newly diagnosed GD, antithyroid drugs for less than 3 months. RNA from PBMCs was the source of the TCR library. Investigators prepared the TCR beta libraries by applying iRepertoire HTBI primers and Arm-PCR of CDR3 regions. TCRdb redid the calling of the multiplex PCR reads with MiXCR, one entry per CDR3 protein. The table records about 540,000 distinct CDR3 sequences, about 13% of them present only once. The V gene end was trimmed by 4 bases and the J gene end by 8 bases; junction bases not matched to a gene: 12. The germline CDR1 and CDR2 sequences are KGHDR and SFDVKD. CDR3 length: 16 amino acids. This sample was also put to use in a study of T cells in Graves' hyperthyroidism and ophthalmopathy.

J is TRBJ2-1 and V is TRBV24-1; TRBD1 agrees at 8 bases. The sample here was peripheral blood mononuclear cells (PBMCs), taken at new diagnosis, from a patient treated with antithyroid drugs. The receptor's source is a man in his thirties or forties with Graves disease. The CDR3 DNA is TGTGCCACCAGTGACCTGACAGGGGAGAATCTCTATGAGCAGTTCTTC. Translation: CATSDLTGENLYEQFF.